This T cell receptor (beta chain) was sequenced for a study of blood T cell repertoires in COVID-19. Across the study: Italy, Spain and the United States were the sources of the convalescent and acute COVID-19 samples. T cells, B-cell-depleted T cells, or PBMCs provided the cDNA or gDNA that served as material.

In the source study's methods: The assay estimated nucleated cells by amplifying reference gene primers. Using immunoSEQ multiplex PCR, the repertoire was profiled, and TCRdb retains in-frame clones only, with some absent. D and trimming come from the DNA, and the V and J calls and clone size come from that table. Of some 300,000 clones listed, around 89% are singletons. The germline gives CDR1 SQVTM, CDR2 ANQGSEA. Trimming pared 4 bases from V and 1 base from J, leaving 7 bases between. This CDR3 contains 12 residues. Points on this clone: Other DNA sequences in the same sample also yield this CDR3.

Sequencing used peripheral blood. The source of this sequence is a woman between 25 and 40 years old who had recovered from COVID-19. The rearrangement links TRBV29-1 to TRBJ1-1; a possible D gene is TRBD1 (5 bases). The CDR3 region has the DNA TGCAGCGTTGGGGGGGGGAACACTGAAGCTTTCTTT. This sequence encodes CSVGGGNTEAFF.